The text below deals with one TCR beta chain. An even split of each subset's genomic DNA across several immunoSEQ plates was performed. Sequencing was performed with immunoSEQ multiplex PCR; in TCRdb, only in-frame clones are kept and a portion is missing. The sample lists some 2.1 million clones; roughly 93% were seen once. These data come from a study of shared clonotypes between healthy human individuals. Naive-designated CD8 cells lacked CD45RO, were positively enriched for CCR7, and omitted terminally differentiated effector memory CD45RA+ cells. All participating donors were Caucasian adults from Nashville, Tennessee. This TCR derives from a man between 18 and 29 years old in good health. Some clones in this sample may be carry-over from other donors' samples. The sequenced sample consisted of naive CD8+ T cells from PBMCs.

The CDR3 DNA follows: TGTGCCAGTAGTGTACAGGGTTTCGACTATGGCTACACCTTC. It codes for CASSVQGFDYGYTF. The chain links TRBV19 to TRBJ1-2, with TRBD1 as a possible D gene (6 bases). V lost 5 bases to trimming and J lost 3 bases, with 13 bases between them. Germline-derived CDR1 and CDR2 are LNHDA and SQIVND (reference sequence). This CDR3 has 14 residues.